The 10 T cell receptor beta chains given below trace back to one sample, sequenced in a study of T-cell memory formation after mild COVID-19. MiXCR, applied by TCRdb to the 5' RACE reads, yields one record per CDR3 protein. Of tens of thousands of distinct CDR3 sequences in the sample, over 15% were seen once. The sample comprised PBMCs or a T cell subset sorted from them (not recorded which). These receptors were obtained from an adult woman who had mild COVID-19 (a few samples of this study predate the infection). Cell type and time point are not known.

The chain is built from TRBV9 and TRBJ1-1, with a tentative D call TRBD1 (5 bases). This CDR3 spans 14 amino acids. The V gene's germline CDR1 is SGDLS and CDR2 YYNGEE. Trimming removed 4 bases at V and 3 bases at J, with 13 bases between. CDR3: CASSPDMEDTEAFF. CDR3 bases: TGTGCCAGCAGCCCGGACATGGAGGACACTGAAGCTTTCTTT.

This clonotype turned up a few times. This rearrangement joins TRBV7-9 to TRBJ2-2; 8 nucleotides line up with TRBD1. Germline V lookup: CDR1 SEHNR, CDR2 FQNEAQ (reference sequence). Trimming took 5 bases from V and 3 from J; bases not matched to a gene: 5. The CDR3 length is 15 residues. The CDR3: CASSTRTGYTGELFF. The CDR3 DNA follows: TGTGCCAGCAGCACTAGGACAGGGTACACCGGGGAGCTGTTTTTT.

The chain has TRBV4-3 and TRBJ2-2; 10 bases agree with TRBD2. Looked up from germline, CDR1 is LGHNA and CDR2 is YSLEER. This CDR3 has 17 residues. The V gene end was trimmed by 3 bases and the J gene end by 3 bases; junction bases not matched to a gene: 7. CDR3 DNA: TGCGCCAGCAGCCAGGAAATTAGCGGGAGGTACACCGGGGAGCTGTTTTTT. Its translation is CASSQEISGRYTGELFF.

This rearrangement joins TRBV20-1 to TRBJ2-3; D call uncertain. The CDR3 contains 13 residues. The V gene's germline CDR1 is DFQATT and CDR2 SNEGSKA (reference sequence). Trimming took 0 bases from V and 5 from J, leaving 9 bases between them. The CDR3 sequence: CSARDVGQDTQYF. The CDR3 coding sequence is TGCAGTGCTAGAGATGTTGGGCAAGATACGCAGTATTTT.

This sequence joins TRBV9 and TRBJ1-6; D remains unclear. Germline CDR1 is SGDLS and CDR2 is YYNGEE. Trimming left V 0 bases short and J 6 bases short, with 16 bases between. The CDR3 sequence is 17 residues long. The CDR3 nucleotides are TGTGCCAGCAGCGTAGCGTCCAGCGCCAGACTTAATTCACCCCTCCACTTT. Its translation is CASSVASSARLNSPLHF.

The gene calls are TRBV20-1 and TRBJ2-3; D is unresolved. Between the trimmed V and J ends, which lost 0 bases and 5 bases, there was a span of 15 bases. The CDR3 covers 15 residues. Germline V gene data show CDR1 as DFQATT and CDR2 as SNEGSKA (reference sequence). The CDR3 spells CSARDAGATQDTQYF. CDR3 sequence (DNA): TGCAGTGCTAGAGATGCAGGCGCCACGCAAGATACGCAGTATTTT.

This sequence joins TRBV6-5 and TRBJ2-2; D ambiguous. Trimming shortened V by 7 bases and J by 0 bases, and 24 bases separated the two germline ends. Germline lookup yields CDR1 MNHEY and CDR2 SVGAGI. CDR3 length: 19 amino acids. The CDR3 is CASKSPPWGKIPNTGELFF. CDR3 nucleotide sequence: TGTGCCAGCAAGTCTCCCCCTTGGGGAAAAATACCGAACACCGGGGAGCTGTTTTTT.

The gene calls are TRBV4-2 and TRBJ2-7; D might be TRBD1 (6 bases). CDR1 is LGHNA, CDR2 YNFKEQ, per germline. The germline V and J ends were trimmed by 3 bases and 6 bases, with 12 bases remaining between them. CDR3 length equals 13 residues. CDR3 protein: CASSHHRVLEQYF. Here the CDR3 DNA reads TGTGCCAGCAGCCACCACAGGGTTCTCGAGCAGTACTTC.

The rearrangement uses TRBV12-3 or TRBV12-4 and TRBJ1-5; TRBD1 aligns across 8 bases. V trimming: 2 bases; J trimming: 6 bases; junction bases outside the gene matches: 6. The CDR3 covers 15 residues. CDR3 bases: TGTGCCAGCAGTTTAAATTCAGGGGGCGGTCAGCCCCAGCATTTT. It is translated as CASSLNSGGGQPQHF.

The chain is built from TRBV6-2 or TRBV6-3 and TRBJ2-2; D ambiguous. Deletions cut 6 bases from V and 5 bases from J, with 4 bases between. CDR3 length equals 11 residues. The germline CDR1 and CDR2 sequences are MNHEY and SVGEGT. The CDR3 sequence: CASRLTGELFF. DNA of the CDR3: TGTGCCAGCAGATTAACCGGGGAGCTGTTTTTT.